This TCR beta chain was captured in a study of beta chain features in type 1 diabetes. Whole-study results and caveats: Across all four CD4+ subsets, people with type 1 diabetes showed modestly shorter TCRB CDR3s.

Trimming pared 1 base from V and 0 bases from J, leaving 13 bases between. CDR3 size: 16 residues. From germline, CDR1 is SGHTA and CDR2 FQGNSA. Sequencing targeted expressed TCRB transcripts, as all isolated RNA had been reverse transcribed. The table came from immunoSEQ multiplex PCR; TCRdb's copy has only in-frame clones and leaves some out. The table has about 900,000 clones, 15% to 20% seen once; the top ten hold 0.02% to 0.03%. Each donor gave one heparinised blood draw averaging about 120 mL. Cell sorting via CD45RO/CCR7/CD25/CD127/CD95/CD27 was performed to obtain CD4+ naive, central memory, regulatory and stem cell-like memory cells. The sample holds a few counts of this clone. Its specificity is unknown.

V gene TRBV7-2 combines with J gene TRBJ2-7; D is perhaps TRBD2 (5 bases). The TCR sequence derives from a woman between 18 and 30 years old in good health. The sample was naive CD4+ T cells from blood. CDR3 DNA: TGTGCCAGCAGCTTAGATCGAGCGGCCCGCTCCTACGAGCAGTACTTC. Its protein product is CASSLDRAARSYEQYF.